These T cell receptor beta chains were read from a single sample in a study of radiotherapy plus CTLA-4 blockade in lung cancer. TCRdb keeps only in-frame clones here, not all; method: immunoSEQ multiplex PCR. The table has 30,000 to 45,000 clones, over 55% seen once; the top ten hold 9.5% to 13%. The input for sequencing was peripheral blood, taken from a patient treated with radiotherapy plus ipilimumab. Every receptor here comes from a human donor with non-small cell lung cancer who had stable disease on radiotherapy plus ipilimumab. The CDR3 runs from the conserved cysteine through the conserved F or W. The D gene is left open where the match is weak. The size of a clone is reported for some rows only, either as once, few or many, or as a class for expanded clones.

>TRBJ2-7|NA|TRBD2|TRBV7-2
TGTGCCAGCAGCAGGACCGGGACTAGCGGTTACTACGAGCAGTACTTC
CASSRTGTSGYYEQYF
>TRBJ2-1|NA|NA|TRBV19
TGTCGATTGGGGGCCAAGGTAGCTGACTACAATGAGCAGTTCTTC
CRLGAKVADYNEQFF
>TRBJ1-1|NA|NA|TRBV19
TGTGCCAGTAGTGCCGGGGAGACCCACACTGAAGCTTTCTTT
CASSAGETHTEAFF
>TRBJ2-3|few|TRBD1|TRBV19
TGTGCCAGTAGTATCTCCCCGACGACAGGGGGCTTCGGGGATACGCAGTATTTT
CASSISPTTGGFGDTQYF
>TRBJ1-1|NA|NA|TRBV19
TGTGCCAGCCGCCGCGTGACTGAAGCTTTCTTT
CASRRVTEAFF
>TRBJ2-2|NA|NA|TRBV20-1
TGCAGTGCTTCTAGCGCCGGGGAGCTGTTTTTT
CSASSAGELFF
>TRBJ2-5|few|TRBD2|TRBV10-3
TGTGCCATCAGTGAGTCGACTAGCGGGGGGGCGAGGGAGACCCAGTACTTC
CAISESTSGGARETQYF
>TRBJ2-1|NA|NA|TRBV7-2
TGTGCCAGCAGCTCCTCGGACACAATTAAGCAGTTCTTC
CASSSSDTIKQFF
>TRBJ2-7|many|NA|TRBV4-1
TGCGCCAGCAGCCAAGAAAGCGAAGGGACACCAGCCGAGCAGTACTTC
CASSQESEGTPAEQYF
>TRBJ1-1|NA|NA|TRBV4-2
TGTGCCAGCAGCCGTGAGGCGGGGGGCGGCACTGAAGCTTTCTTT
CASSREAGGGTEAFF
>TRBJ2-5|NA|TRBD2|TRBV10-1
TGCGCCAGCAAGTCTAGCGGGGGGCTCTTCCAAGAGACCCAGTACTTC
CASKSSGGLFQETQYF
>TRBJ1-1|NA|TRBD1|TRBV7-9
TGTGCCAGCAGCTTTGGGACAGGGGGCCCGAACACTGAAGCTTTCTTT
CASSFGTGGPNTEAFF
>TRBJ1-1|NA|NA|TRBV5-1
TGCGCCAGCAGCGGCAGGGGTGCGGCTTTCTTT
CASSGRGAAFF
>TRBJ2-3|NA|TRBD2|TRBV19
TGTGCCAGTAGTGTCTCCAGCGGGGTGGGCACAGATACGCAGTATTTT
CASSVSSGVGTDTQYF
>TRBJ2-7|NA|TRBD2|TRBV7-9
TGTGCCAGCAGCTTATCGGGGGGTTCGACCGAGCAGTACTTC
CASSLSGGSTEQYF
>TRBJ1-2|NA|NA|TRBV7-8
TGTGCCAGCAGCCGACAAACCAATTTAGGTGGAACATATGGCTACACCTTC
CASSRQTNLGGTYGYTF
>TRBJ1-4|NA|TRBD1|TRBV29-1
TGCAGCGTTTCGACAGGGGGCGGTGAAAAACTGTTTTTT
CSVSTGGGEKLFF
>TRBJ1-6|NA|TRBD1|TRBV19
TGTGCCAGTGGGGACAGACCAAATTCACCCCTCCACTTT
CASGDRPNSPLHF
>TRBJ2-2|NA|NA|TRBV10-2
TGCGCCAGCTGTAACTACGATGGCGGGGAGCTGTTTTTT
CASCNYDGGELFF
>TRBJ1-2|NA|TRBD1|TRBV6-6
TGTGCCAGCAGTTATCCGGGACAGGGCTATGGCTACACCTTC
CASSYPGQGYGYTF
>TRBJ2-5|many|TRBD1|TRBV29-1
TGCAGCGTTGAACTTCAGGACAGGGGACAAGAGACCCAGTACTTC
CSVELQDRGQETQYF
>TRBJ2-2|NA|TRBD1|TRBV5-4
TGTGCCAGCAGCTCTAGGACAGGGACGACCGGGGAGCTGTTTTTT
CASSSRTGTTGELFF
>TRBJ1-1|few|TRBD1|TRBV6-5
TGTGCCAGCAGGCCGATCGACAGGGTGAACACTGAAGCTTTCTTT
CASRPIDRVNTEAFF
>TRBJ1-1|NA|NA|TRBV10-3
TGTGCCATCAGTGACGTATACGGGAGGATGAACACTGAAGCTTTCTTT
CAISDVYGRMNTEAFF
>TRBJ2-2|NA|TRBD1|TRBV29-1
TGCAGCGTGGACAGGGGGAACACCGGGGAGCTGTTTTTT
CSVDRGNTGELFF
>TRBJ1-3|few|NA|TRBV15
TGTGCCACCAGCAGAGACAGGGGCCTAACGGGAAACACCATATATTTT
CATSRDRGLTGNTIYF
>TRBJ2-7|NA|TRBD1|TRBV18
TGTGCCAGCTCACCCCCCGGGACAGGGTACTACGAGCAGTACTTC
CASSPPGTGYYEQYF
>TRBJ1-6|few|TRBD1|TRBV4-1
TGCGCCAGCAGCCAAGCCGGACAGGGTCTTTCACCCCTCCACTTT
CASSQAGQGLSPLHF
>TRBJ2-1|NA|TRBD1|TRBV30
TGTGCCTTCCGGGACAGGGGCTTCAATGAGCAGTTCTTC
CAFRDRGFNEQFF
>TRBJ1-4|NA|NA|TRBV11-3
TGTGCCAGCAGCTTGGGGCAGGGGACGACTAATGAAAAACTGTTTTTT
CASSLGQGTTNEKLFF
>TRBJ2-7|NA|NA|TRBV7-6
TGTGCCAGCAGCGAAACGGGGTACTACGAGCAGTACTTC
CASSETGYYEQYF
>TRBJ1-2|NA|TRBD1|TRBV18
TGTGCCAGCTCACGGACAGGGGAAGGCTACACCTTC
CASSRTGEGYTF
>TRBJ2-3|NA|TRBD2|TRBV10-1
TGCGCCAGCAGTCCTTCCGGGACTAGCGGGAATACGCAGTATTTT
CASSPSGTSGNTQYF
>TRBJ2-2|NA|NA|TRBV5-1
TGCGCCAGCAGCGTCCAGGAGGTCGGGGAGTTGTTTTTT
CASSVQEVGELFF
>TRBJ2-5|few|NA|TRBV29-1
TGCAGCGTTTCTGAGTGGGAGACCCAGTACTTC
CSVSEWETQYF
>TRBJ1-1|NA|NA|TRBV28
TGTGCCAGTACGGGGATGAACACTGAAGCTTTCTTT
CASTGMNTEAFF
>TRBJ1-3|NA|TRBD1|TRBV5-1
TGCGCCAGCTCGACAGGGGTTGGAAACACCATATATTTT
CASSTGVGNTIYF
>TRBJ1-2|few|TRBD1|TRBV29-1
TGCAGCGTTGATGGGACAGGGGAGGGCTACACCTTC
CSVDGTGEGYTF
>TRBJ1-1|few|TRBD1|TRBV6-4
TGTGCCAGCAGTTACTCGGGACAGGGTAGTTGGACTGAAGCTTTCTTT
CASSYSGQGSWTEAFF
>TRBJ2-7|NA|TRBD1|TRBV4-1
TGCGCCAGCAGCCGACAGGGGGGAAAAAGCGAGCAGTACTTC
CASSRQGGKSEQYF
>TRBJ1-6|NA|NA|TRBV4-1
TGCGCCAGCAGCCAAGGGTGGTCACAGTCCTATAATTCACCCCTCCACTTT
CASSQGWSQSYNSPLHF
>TRBJ2-7|NA|TRBD2|TRBV7-8
TGTGCCAGCAGCTTAACTAGCGGGGGTTCCTACGAGCAGTACTTC
CASSLTSGGSYEQYF
>TRBJ1-6|NA|NA|TRBV27
TGTGCCAGCAGAGGACAGACATATAATTCACCCCTCCACTTT
CASRGQTYNSPLHF
>TRBJ2-7|NA|NA|TRBV6-1
TGTGCCAGCATGTCAGACTTGAACTCCTACGAGCAGTACTTC
CASMSDLNSYEQYF
>TRBJ1-6|NA|NA|TRBV19
TGTGCCAGTAGTATTAAAGGGTCAGGGTATTCACCCCTCCACTTT
CASSIKGSGYSPLHF
>TRBJ2-5|NA|TRBD1|TRBV11-3
TGTGCCAGCAGTGACAGGGGGCTTTACCAAGAGACCCAGTACTTC
CASSDRGLYQETQYF
>TRBJ2-3|NA|NA|TRBV4-1
TGCGCCAGCAGCCGACAGACCACAGATACGCAGTATTTT
CASSRQTTDTQYF
>TRBJ1-2|NA|NA|TRBV7-9
TGTGCCAGCAGCTTAGCGGGAGCGGCGGGTGCCTATGGCTACACCTTC
CASSLAGAAGAYGYTF
>TRBJ1-2|NA|NA|TRBV2
TGTGCCAGCAGGGGAGGCAGCCTATTAAGTAGCTACACCTTC
CASRGGSLLSSYTF
>TRBJ2-7|NA|TRBD1|TRBV6-6
TGTGCCAGCACCATGGACAGGGACTCCTACGAGCAGTACTTC
CASTMDRDSYEQYF
>TRBJ2-7|NA|TRBD1|TRBV10-3
TGTGCCATCAGCGGGGGACAGGGTAGCCACGAGCAGTACTTC
CAISGGQGSHEQYF
>TRBJ2-6|NA|NA|TRBV10-3
TGTGCCATCAGTGAGACCGCGGGCTTGGGGGCCAACGTCCTGACTTTC
CAISETAGLGANVLTF
>TRBJ2-2|NA|NA|TRBV15
TGTGCCACCAGCAGAGTGGCAGGAACGCCGAACACCGGGGAGCTGTTTTTT
CATSRVAGTPNTGELFF
>TRBJ2-7|once|NA|TRBV11-3
TGTGCCAGCAGCGAGACAGACTACGAGCAGTACTTC
CASSETDYEQYF
>TRBJ2-7|few|NA|TRBV19
TGTGCCAGTAGTATTTCGACAGGCACCTACGAGCAGTACTTC
CASSISTGTYEQYF
>TRBJ2-1|NA|TRBD1|TRBV9
TGTGCCAGCAGCGTAACAGGGGGTCCCTACAATGAGCAGTTCTTC
CASSVTGGPYNEQFF
>TRBJ1-5|few|TRBD1|TRBV15
TGTGCCACCAGCCGAGGGACAGGTAATCAGCCCCAGCATTTT
CATSRGTGNQPQHF
>TRBJ2-3|NA|NA|TRBV7-9
TGTGCCAGCAGCTTCCCGAGCACAGATACGCAGTATTTT
CASSFPSTDTQYF
>TRBJ1-3|NA|NA|TRBV19
TGTGCCAGTATCCCGGACCGATGGAGGGGAAACACCATATATTTT
CASIPDRWRGNTIYF